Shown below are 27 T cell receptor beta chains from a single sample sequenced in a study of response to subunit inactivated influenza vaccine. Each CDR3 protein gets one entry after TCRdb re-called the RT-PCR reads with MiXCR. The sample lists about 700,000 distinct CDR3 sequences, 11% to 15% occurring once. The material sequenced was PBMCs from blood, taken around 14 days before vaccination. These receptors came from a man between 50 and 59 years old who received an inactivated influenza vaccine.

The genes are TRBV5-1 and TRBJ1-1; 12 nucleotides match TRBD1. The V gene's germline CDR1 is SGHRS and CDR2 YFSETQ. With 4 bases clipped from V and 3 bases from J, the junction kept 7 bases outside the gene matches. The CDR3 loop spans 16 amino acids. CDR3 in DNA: TGCGCCAGCAGCCGCGGGACAGGGGGCTGGGACACTGAAGCTTTCTTT. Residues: CASSRGTGGWDTEAFF.

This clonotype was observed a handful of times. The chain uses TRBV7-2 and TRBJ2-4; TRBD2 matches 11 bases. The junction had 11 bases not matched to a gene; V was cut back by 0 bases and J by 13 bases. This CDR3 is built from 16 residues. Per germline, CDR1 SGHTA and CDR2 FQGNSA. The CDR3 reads CASSLALGLAGGSQYF. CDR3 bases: TGTGCCAGCAGCTTAGCGCTCGGGCTAGCGGGAGGATCACAGTACTTC.

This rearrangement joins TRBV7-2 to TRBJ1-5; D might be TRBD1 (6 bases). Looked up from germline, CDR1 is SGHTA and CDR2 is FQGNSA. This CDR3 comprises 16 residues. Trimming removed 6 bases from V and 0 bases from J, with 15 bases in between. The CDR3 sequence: CASSSRGIGSNQPQHF. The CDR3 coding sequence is TGTGCCAGCAGTTCCAGGGGAATTGGTAGCAATCAGCCCCAGCATTTT.

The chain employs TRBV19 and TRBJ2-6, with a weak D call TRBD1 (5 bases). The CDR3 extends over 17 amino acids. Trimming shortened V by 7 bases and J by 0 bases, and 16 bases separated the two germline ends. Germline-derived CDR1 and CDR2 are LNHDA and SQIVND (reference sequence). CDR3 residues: CASNRDRPNSGANVLTF. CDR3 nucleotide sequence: TGTGCCAGTAATAGAGACAGACCGAACTCTGGGGCCAACGTCCTGACTTTC.

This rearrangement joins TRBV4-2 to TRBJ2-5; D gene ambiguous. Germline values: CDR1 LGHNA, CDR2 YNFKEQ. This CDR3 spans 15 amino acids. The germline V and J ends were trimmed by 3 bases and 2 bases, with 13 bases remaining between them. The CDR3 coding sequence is TGTGCCAGCAGCCACAACCTGGGGAAACAAGAGACCCAGTACTTC. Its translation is CASSHNLGKQETQYF.

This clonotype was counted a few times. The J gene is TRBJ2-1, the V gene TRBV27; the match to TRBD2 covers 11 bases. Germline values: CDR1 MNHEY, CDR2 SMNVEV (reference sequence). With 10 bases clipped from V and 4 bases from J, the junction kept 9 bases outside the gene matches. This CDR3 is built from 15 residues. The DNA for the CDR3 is TGTGCCACCAACGACGGGACTAGCGGATACAATGAGCAGTTCTTC. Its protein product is CATNDGTSGYNEQFF.

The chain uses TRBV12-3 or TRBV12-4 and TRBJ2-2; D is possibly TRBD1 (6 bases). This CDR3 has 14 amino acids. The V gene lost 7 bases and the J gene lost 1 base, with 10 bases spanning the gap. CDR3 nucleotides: TGTGCCAGCAAGGGGGACGAGAACACCGGGGAGCTGTTTTTT. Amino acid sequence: CASKGDENTGELFF.

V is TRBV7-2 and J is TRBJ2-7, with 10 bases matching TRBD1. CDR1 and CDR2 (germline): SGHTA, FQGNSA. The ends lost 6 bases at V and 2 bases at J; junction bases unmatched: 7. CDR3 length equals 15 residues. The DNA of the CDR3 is TGTGCCAGCAGTGTCCGGACAGGGGGAACCTACGAGCAGTACTTC. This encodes CASSVRTGGTYEQYF.

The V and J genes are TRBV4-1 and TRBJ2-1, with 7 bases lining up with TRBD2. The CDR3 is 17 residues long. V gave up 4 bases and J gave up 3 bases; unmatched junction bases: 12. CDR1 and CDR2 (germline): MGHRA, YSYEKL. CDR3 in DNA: TGCGCCAGCAGCCCCCGGATAAGCGGGATCAACTACAATGAGCAGTTCTTC. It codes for CASSPRISGINYNEQFF.

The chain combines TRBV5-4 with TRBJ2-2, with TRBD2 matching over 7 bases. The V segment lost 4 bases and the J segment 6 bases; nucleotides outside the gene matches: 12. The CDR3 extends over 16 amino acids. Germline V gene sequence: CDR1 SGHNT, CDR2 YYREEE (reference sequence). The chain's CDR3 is CASSRSSGLGPGELFF. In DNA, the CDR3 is TGTGCCAGCAGCCGAAGTAGCGGGCTGGGACCCGGGGAGCTGTTTTTT.

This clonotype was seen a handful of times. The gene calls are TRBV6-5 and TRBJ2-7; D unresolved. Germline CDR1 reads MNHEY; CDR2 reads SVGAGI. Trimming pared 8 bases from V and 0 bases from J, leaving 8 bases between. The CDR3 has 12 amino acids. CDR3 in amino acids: CASGQPSYEQYF. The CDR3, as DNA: TGTGCCAGCGGGCAGCCCTCCTACGAGCAGTACTTC.

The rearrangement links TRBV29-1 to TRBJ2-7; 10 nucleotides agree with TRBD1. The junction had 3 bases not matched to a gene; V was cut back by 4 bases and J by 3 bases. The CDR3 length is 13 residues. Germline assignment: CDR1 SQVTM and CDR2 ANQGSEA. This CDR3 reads CSVGGQGIYEQYF. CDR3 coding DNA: TGCAGCGTTGGGGGACAGGGGATCTACGAGCAGTACTTC.

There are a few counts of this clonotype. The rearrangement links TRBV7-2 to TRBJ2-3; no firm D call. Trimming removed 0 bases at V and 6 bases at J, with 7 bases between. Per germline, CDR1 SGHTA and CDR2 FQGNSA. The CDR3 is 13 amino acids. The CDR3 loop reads CASSLALQDTQYF. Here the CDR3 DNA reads TGTGCCAGCAGCTTAGCTCTTCAGGATACGCAGTATTTT.

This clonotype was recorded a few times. CDR3 coding DNA: TGCAGTGCGCAACCCGGGGGGACCCAGTACTTC. Translating it yields CSAQPGGTQYF. The J gene is TRBJ2-5, the V gene TRBV20-1; D might be TRBD2 (6 bases). In germline, CDR1 is DFQATT, CDR2 SNEGSKA (reference sequence). Trimming removed 6 bases from V and 7 bases from J, with 12 bases in between. This CDR3 is built from 11 residues.

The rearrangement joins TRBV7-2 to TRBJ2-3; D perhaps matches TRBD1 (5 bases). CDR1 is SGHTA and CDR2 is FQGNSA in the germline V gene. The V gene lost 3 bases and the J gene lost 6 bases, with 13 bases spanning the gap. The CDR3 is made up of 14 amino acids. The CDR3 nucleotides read TGTGCCAGCAGCTTCGTCCAGGGCCTGGATACGCAGTATTTT. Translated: CASSFVQGLDTQYF. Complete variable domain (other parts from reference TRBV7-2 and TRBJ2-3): GAGVSQSPSNKVTEKGKDVELRCDPISGHTALYWYRQSLGQGLEFLIYFQGNSAPDKSGLPSDRFSAERTGGSVSTLTIQRTQQEDSAVYLCASSFVQGLDTQYFGPGTRLTVL.

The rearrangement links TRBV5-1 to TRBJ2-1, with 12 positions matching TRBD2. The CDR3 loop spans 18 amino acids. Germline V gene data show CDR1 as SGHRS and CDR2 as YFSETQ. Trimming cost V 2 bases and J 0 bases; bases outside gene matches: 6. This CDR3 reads CASSFGLAGGSSYNEQFF. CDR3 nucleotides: TGCGCCAGCAGCTTCGGGCTAGCGGGGGGGAGCTCCTACAATGAGCAGTTCTTC.

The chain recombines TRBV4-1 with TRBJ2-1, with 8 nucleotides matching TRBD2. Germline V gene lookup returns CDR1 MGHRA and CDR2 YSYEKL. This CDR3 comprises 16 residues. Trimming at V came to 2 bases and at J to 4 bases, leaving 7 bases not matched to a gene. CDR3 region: CASSQQAGVGYNEQFF. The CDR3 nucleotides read TGCGCCAGCAGCCAACAAGCGGGGGTGGGATACAATGAGCAGTTCTTC.

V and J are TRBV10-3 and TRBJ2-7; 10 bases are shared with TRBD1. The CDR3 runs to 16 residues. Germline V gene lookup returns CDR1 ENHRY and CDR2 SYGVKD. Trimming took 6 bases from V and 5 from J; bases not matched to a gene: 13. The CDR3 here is CAISDRGQGVLNEQYF. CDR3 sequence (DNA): TGTGCCATCAGCGACCGAGGACAGGGGGTTTTGAACGAGCAGTACTTC.

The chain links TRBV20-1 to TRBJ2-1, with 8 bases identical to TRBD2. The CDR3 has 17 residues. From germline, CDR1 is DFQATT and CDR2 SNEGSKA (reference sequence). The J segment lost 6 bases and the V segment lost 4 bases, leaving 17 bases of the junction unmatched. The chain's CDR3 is CSANPLSVGTSINEQFF. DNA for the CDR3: TGCAGTGCTAACCCCTTAAGCGTGGGGACTAGTATCAATGAGCAGTTCTTC.

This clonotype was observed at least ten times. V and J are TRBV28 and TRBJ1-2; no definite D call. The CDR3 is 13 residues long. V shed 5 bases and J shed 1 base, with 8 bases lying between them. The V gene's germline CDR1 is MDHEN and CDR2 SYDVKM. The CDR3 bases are TGTGCCAGCAGTATCGACATTAACTATGGCTACACCTTC. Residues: CASSIDINYGYTF.

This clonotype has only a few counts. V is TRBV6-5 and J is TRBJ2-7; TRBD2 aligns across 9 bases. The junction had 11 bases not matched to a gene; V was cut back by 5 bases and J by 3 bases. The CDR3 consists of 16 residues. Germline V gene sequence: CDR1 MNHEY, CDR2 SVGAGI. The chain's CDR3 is CASSHLASGNGYEQYF. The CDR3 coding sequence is TGTGCCAGCAGTCACCTAGCTAGCGGGAATGGCTACGAGCAGTACTTC.

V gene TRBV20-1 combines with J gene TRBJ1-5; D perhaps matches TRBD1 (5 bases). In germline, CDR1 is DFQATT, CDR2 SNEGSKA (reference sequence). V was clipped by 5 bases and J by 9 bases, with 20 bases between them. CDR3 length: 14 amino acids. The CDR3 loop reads CSAGNGHVLGPQHF. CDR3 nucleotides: TGCAGTGCTGGAAACGGACACGTACTTGGGCCCCAGCATTTT.

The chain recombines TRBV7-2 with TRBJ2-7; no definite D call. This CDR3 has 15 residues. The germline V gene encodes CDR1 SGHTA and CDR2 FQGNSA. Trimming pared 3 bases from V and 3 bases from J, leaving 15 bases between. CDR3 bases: TGTGCCAGCAGCTTTGACTCAAACTTCTACTACGAGCAGTACTTC. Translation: CASSFDSNFYYEQYF.

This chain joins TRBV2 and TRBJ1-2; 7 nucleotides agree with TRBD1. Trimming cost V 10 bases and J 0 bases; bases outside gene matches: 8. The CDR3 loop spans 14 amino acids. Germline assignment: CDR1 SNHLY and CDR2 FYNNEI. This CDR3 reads CAITTGAANYGYTF. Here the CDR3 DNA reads TGTGCCATCACCACAGGGGCTGCTAACTATGGCTACACCTTC.

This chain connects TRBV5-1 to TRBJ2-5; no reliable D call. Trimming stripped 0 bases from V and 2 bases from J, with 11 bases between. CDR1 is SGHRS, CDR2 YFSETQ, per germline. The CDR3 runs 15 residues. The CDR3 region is CASSLAGWSQETQYF. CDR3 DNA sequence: TGCGCCAGCAGCTTGGCCGGATGGTCACAAGAGACCCAGTACTTC.

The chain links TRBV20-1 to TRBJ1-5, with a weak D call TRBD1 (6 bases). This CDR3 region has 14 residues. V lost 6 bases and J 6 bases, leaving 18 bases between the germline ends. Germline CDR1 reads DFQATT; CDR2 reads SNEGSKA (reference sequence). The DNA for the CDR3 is TGCAGTGCGACCCGAAGGGGGGGAGGTCAGCCCCAGCATTTT. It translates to CSATRRGGGQPQHF.

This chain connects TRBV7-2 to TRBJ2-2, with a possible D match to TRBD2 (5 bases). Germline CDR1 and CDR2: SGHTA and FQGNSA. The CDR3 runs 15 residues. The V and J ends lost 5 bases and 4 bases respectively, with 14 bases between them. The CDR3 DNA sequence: TGTGCCAGCAGCCTAGACCGGGGAGCCACCGGGGAGCTGTTTTTT. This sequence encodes CASSLDRGATGELFF.